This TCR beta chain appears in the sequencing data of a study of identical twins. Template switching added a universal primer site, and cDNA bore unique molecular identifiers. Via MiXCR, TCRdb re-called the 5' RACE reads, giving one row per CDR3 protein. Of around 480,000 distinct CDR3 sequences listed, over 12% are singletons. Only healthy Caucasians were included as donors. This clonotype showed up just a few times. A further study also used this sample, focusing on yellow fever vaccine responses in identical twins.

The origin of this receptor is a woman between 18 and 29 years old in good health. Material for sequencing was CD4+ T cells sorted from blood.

The CDR3 DNA sequence: TGCAGTGCTTCTAAGGGGGACAGCACAGATACGCAGTATTTT. Its translation: CSASKGDSTDTQYF. V usage is TRBV20-1 and J usage is TRBJ2-3, with D possibly matching TRBD1 (6 bases). CDR3 length equals 14 residues. The V gene lost 5 bases and the J gene lost 0 bases, with 12 bases spanning the gap. CDR1 and CDR2 (germline): DFQATT, SNEGSKA (reference sequence).